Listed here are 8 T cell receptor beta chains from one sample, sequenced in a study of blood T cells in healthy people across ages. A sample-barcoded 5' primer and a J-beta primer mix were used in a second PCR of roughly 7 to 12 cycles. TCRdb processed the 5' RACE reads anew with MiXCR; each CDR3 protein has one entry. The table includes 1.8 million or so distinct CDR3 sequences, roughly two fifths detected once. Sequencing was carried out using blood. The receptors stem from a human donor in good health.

This chain's CDR3 is CASSATGAGLRELFF. CDR3 coding DNA: TGTGCCAGCAGCGCGACCGGGGCAGGGCTACGAGAACTGTTTTTT. This chain links TRBV6-2 or TRBV6-3 with TRBJ1-4, with D tentatively TRBD1 (5 bases). The CDR3 spans 15 residues. Trimming cost V 6 bases and J 12 bases, with 23 bases left between them. The V gene's germline CDR1 is MNHEY and CDR2 SVGEGT.

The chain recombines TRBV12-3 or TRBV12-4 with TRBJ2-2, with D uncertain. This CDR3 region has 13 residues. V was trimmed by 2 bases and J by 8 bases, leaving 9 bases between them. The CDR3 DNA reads TGTGCCAGCAGTTTAAAAGGATATGGGGAGCTGTTTTTT. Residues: CASSLKGYGELFF.

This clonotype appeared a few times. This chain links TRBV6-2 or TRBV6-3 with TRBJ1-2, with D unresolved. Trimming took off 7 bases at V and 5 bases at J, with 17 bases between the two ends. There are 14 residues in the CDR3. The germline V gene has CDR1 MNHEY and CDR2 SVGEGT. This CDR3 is CASIPAGIRYGYTF. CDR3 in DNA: TGTGCCAGCATCCCAGCGGGGATCCGGTATGGCTACACCTTC.

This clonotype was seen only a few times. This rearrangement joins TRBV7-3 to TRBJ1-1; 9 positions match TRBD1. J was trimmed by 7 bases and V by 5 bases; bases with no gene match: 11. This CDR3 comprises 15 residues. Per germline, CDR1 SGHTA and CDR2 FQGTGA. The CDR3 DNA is TGTGCCAGCAGCACACAGGGGGGACAGGGCGGTGAAGCTTTCTTT. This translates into CASSTQGGQGGEAFF.

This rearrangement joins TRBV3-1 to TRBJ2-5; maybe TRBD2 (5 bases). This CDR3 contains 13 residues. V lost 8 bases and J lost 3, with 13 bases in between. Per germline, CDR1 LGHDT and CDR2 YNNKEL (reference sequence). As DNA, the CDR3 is TGTGCCAGCGGCCGGACTTCCGAAGAGACCCAGTACTTC. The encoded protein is CASGRTSEETQYF.

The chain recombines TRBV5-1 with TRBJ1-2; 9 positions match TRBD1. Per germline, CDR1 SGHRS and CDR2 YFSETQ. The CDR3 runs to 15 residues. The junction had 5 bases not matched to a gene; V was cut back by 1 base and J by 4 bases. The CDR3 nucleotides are TGCGCCAGCAGCTTGACAGGGGGCTATAGCTATGGCTACACCTTC. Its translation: CASSLTGGYSYGYTF. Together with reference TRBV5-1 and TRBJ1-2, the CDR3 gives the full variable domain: KAGVTQTPRYLIKTRGQQVTLSCSPISGHRSVSWYQQTPGQGLQFLFEYFSETQRNKGNFPGRFSGRQFSNSRSEMNVSTLELGDSALYLCASSLTGGYSYGYTFGSGTRLTVV.

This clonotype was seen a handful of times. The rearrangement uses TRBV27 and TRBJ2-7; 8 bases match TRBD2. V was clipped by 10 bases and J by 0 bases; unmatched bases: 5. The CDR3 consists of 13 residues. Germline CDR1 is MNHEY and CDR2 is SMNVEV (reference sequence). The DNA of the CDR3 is TGTGCCACGGGGGGGCATAGCTCCTACGAGCAGTACTTC. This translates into CATGGHSSYEQYF.

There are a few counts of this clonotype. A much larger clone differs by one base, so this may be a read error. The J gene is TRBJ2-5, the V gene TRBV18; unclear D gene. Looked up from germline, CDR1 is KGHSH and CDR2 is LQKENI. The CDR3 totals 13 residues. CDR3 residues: CASPPSDIETQYF. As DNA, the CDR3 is TGTGCCAGCCCACCGAGCGACATAGAGACCCAGTACTTC.